Listed here is a single T cell receptor (beta chain). Germline V gene lookup returns CDR1 SGHNT and CDR2 YYREEE (reference sequence). The CDR3 spans 13 residues. V lost 0 bases and J lost 5, with 8 bases in between. This sample was included in a study of technical replicates of blood from a handful of donors. Sequencing was performed with immunoSEQ multiplex PCR; in TCRdb, only in-frame clones are kept and a portion is missing. The data show approximately 51,000 clones, around 93% seen once. This TCR derives from a human donor in good health. Some clones in this sample may be carry-over from other donors' samples. Sequenced: PBMCs. The V call is TRBV5-4, the J call TRBJ1-2; D remains unclear. The CDR3, as DNA: TGTGCCAGCAGCTTGGGTGGGGAGTATGGCTACACCTTC. Its translation is CASSLGGEYGYTF.